The source of this T cell receptor (beta chain) is a study of blood T cell repertoires in COVID-19. In the study overall: Donors in the United States, Italy and Spain gave samples during acute or convalescent COVID-19. Sources were T cells, B-cell-depleted T cells, or PBMCs; the material itself was cDNA or gDNA.

Authors' analysis steps: Reference gene primers were amplified, and this amplification served to estimate nucleated cell counts. The data were produced by immunoSEQ multiplex PCR, yet TCRdb's version contains in-frame clones alone and is incomplete. The DNA gave D and trimming, while V, J and clone size come from that table. The table lists 200,000 to 250,000 clones, about 80% of them singletons. V lost 4 bases and J lost 1, with 11 bases in between. The CDR3 sequence is 15 residues long. Germline loops: CDR1 SNHLY, CDR2 FYNNEI. This TCR came from an elderly man with acute or convalescent COVID-19. Sequenced input: peripheral blood. This chain links TRBV2 with TRBJ2-1, with a possible D match to TRBD1 (5 bases). The chain's CDR3 is CASSVDRMSYNEQFF. DNA for the CDR3: TGTGCCAGCAGTGTAGACAGAATGTCCTACAATGAGCAGTTCTTC.